Listed below are T cell receptor beta chains from one sample, sequenced in a study of cytomegalovirus exposure and HLA in healthy donors. TCRdb's copy holds only in-frame clones and misses some; the assay was immunoSEQ multiplex PCR. Altogether roughly 130,000 clones are present, around four fifths being singletons, with the ten largest covering 5% to 6%. Specimen: PBMCs. The receptors stem from a man aged 25 to 40 in good health and CMV-seronegative. Both conserved end residues are part of each CDR3. The D gene is left open where the match is weak. Part of the rows lack a size; the others show once, few, many or a class for expanded clones.

abundance | len | j_gene | d_gene | v_gene | CDR3nt | CDR3aa
- | 14 | TRBJ1-5 | TRBD1 | TRBV27 | TGTGCCAGCCGCGGGACAGGCTACAATCAGCCCCAGCATTTT | CASRGTGYNQPQHF
- | 14 | TRBJ1-5 | - | TRBV4-1 | TGCGCCAGCAGCCAAGACAGGGGCGGGCAGCCCCAGCATTTT | CASSQDRGGQPQHF
few | 14 | TRBJ2-5 | - | TRBV5-4 | TGTGCCAGCAGCGGACGAGCGGCCCAAGAGACCCAGTACTTC | CASSGRAAQETQYF
- | 12 | TRBJ2-7 | TRBD1 | TRBV2 | TGTGCCAGTAAGACAGGGGGTTCTGAGCAGTACTTC | CASKTGGSEQYF
once | 14 | TRBJ1-3 | - | TRBV5-1 | TGCGCCAGCAGCGCGGACATGACTGGAAACACCATATATTTT | CASSADMTGNTIYF
- | 15 | TRBJ2-3 | - | TRBV11-2 | TGTGCCAGCAGCTTACGTCCTAGTCTCACAGATACGCAGTATTTT | CASSLRPSLTDTQYF
- | 13 | TRBJ1-5 | - | TRBV5-6 | TGTGCCAGCACCAGGTTTGGCAATCAGCCCCAGCATTTT | CASTRFGNQPQHF
- | 13 | TRBJ2-3 | - | TRBV29-1 | TGCAGCGGCCGGGACTTTCCCAGAGATACGCAGTATTTT | CSGRDFPRDTQYF
- | 14 | TRBJ2-7 | TRBD1 | TRBV2 | TGTGCCAGCAGAGGACAGGGGCTCTCCTACGAGCAGTACTTC | CASRGQGLSYEQYF
- | 15 | TRBJ2-2 | - | TRBV4-3 | TGCGCCAGCAGCCTTGACAGAACGTTGACCGGGGAGCTGTTTTTT | CASSLDRTLTGELFF
- | 14 | TRBJ1-2 | TRBD1 | TRBV30 | TGTGCCTGGGGCCCGGGACAGGTTAACTATGGCTACACCTTC | CAWGPGQVNYGYTF
- | 17 | TRBJ1-5 | TRBD1 | TRBV28 | TGTGCCAGCAGCCCCGACAGGGACCTATTGTTTAATCAGCCCCAGCATTTT | CASSPDRDLLFNQPQHF
- | 15 | TRBJ1-2 | TRBD1 | TRBV27 | TGTGCCAGCAGTGGAAACAGGGGAGTCAACTATGGCTACACCTTC | CASSGNRGVNYGYTF
- | 10 | TRBJ2-1 | - | TRBV20-1 | TGCAGGCCTAGGGGGAATGAGCAGTTCTTC | CRPRGNEQFF
- | 16 | TRBJ2-7 | TRBD1 | TRBV5-4 | TGTGCCAGCAGCTTGGCCGCCACAGGGGGTCTCTACGAGCAGTACTTC | CASSLAATGGLYEQYF
- | 16 | TRBJ2-7 | TRBD2 | TRBV4-3 | TGCGCCAGCAGCCAATCACTGACTAGCGAGTCCTACGAGCAGTACTTC | CASSQSLTSESYEQYF
- | 14 | TRBJ1-1 | - | TRBV7-9 | TGTGCCAGCAGCTTAGAGGGGGTTGGGACTGAAGCTTTCTTT | CASSLEGVGTEAFF
- | 14 | TRBJ2-1 | TRBD2 | TRBV6-5 | TGTGCCAGCAGTTACCGCGGGGGGGCGGATGAGCAGTTCTTC | CASSYRGGADEQFF
- | 18 | TRBJ2-6 | TRBD1 | TRBV4-2 | TGTGCCAGCCGTGCTTGGGGCAGGGGGCGATCGGGGGCCAACGTCCTGACTTTC | CASRAWGRGRSGANVLTF
- | 14 | TRBJ2-2 | - | TRBV19 | TGTGCCAGTAGTATGGGACTGCTCACCGGGGAGCTGTTTTTT | CASSMGLLTGELFF
- | 14 | TRBJ2-7 | - | TRBV15 | TGTGCCACCAGCAGAGGCCCTTGGGGGGACGAGCAGTACTTC | CATSRGPWGDEQYF
once | 14 | TRBJ2-7 | - | TRBV7-8 | TGTGCCAGCAGCTTAAAAGCGGCCGATGGGGAGCAGTACTTC | CASSLKAADGEQYF
- | 13 | TRBJ1-1 | - | TRBV11-2 | TGTGCCAGCAGCCCGGCGGGGGCCACTGAAGCTTTCTTT | CASSPAGATEAFF
- | 14 | TRBJ2-5 | - | TRBV7-6 | TGTGCCAGCAGCGCAGTGGGAGAAGGGGAGACCCAGTACTTC | CASSAVGEGETQYF
- | 14 | TRBJ2-5 | - | TRBV4-3 | TGCGCCAGCAGCCAAGATTCGGGGGATGAGACCCAGTACTTC | CASSQDSGDETQYF